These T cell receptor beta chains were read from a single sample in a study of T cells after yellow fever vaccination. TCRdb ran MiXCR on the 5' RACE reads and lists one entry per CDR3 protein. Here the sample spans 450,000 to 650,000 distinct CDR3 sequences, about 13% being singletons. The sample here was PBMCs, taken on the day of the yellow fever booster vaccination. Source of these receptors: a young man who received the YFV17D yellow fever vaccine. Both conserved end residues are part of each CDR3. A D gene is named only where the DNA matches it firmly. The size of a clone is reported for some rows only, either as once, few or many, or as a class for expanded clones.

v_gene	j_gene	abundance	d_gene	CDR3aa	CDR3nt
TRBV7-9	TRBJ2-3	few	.	CASSSGADTQYF	TGTGCCAGCAGCTCAGGGGCAGATACGCAGTATTTT
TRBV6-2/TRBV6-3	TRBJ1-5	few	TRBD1	CASRTGTGDDQPQHF	TGTGCCAGCAGAACCGGGACAGGGGACGATCAGCCCCAGCATTTT
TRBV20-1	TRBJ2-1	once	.	CSAGPLGANEQFF	TGCAGTGCCGGTCCCCTGGGGGCTAATGAGCAGTTCTTC
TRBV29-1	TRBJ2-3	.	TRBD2	CSVRGSGRGDTQYF	TGCAGCGTTCGGGGTAGCGGGAGAGGAGATACGCAGTATTTT
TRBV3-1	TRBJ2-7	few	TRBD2	CASSQVPSVLAGAYEQYF	TGTGCCAGCAGCCAAGTCCCTTCCGTCCTAGCGGGAGCGTACGAGCAGTACTTC
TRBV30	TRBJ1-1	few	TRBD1	CAWGTGTNTEAFF	TGTGCCTGGGGGACAGGCACGAACACTGAAGCTTTCTTT
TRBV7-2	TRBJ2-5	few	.	CASSARLDRETQYF	TGTGCCAGCAGCGCGCGACTAGATCGGGAGACCCAGTACTTC
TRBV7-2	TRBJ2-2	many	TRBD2	CASSPPGLANGELFF	TGTGCCAGCAGCCCCCCCGGACTAGCGAACGGGGAGCTGTTTTTT
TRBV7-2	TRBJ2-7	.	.	CASSHPSYEQYF	TGTGCCAGCAGCCACCCTTCCTACGAGCAGTACTTC
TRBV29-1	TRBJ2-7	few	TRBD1	CSVATGDEQYF	TGCAGCGTGGCAACAGGGGACGAGCAGTACTTC
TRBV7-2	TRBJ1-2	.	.	CASSLDLGQPYGYTF	TGTGCCAGCAGCTTAGACTTGGGACAACCCTATGGCTACACCTTC
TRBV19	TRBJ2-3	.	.	CASSIVTGVADTQYF	TGTGCCAGTAGTATAGTTACGGGAGTGGCAGATACGCAGTATTTT
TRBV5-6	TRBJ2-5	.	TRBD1	CASSHRTGMARETQYF	TGTGCCAGCAGCCACAGGACAGGGATGGCGAGAGAGACCCAGTACTTC
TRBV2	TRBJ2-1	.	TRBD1	CASSAGQGGSEQFF	TGTGCCAGCAGCGCTGGACAGGGTGGTAGTGAGCAGTTCTTC
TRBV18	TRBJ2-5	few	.	CASFTDSLETQYF	TGTGCCAGCTTTACGGACAGCCTAGAGACCCAGTACTTC
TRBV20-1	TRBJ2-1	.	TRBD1	CSAPQAGGEQFF	TGCAGTGCTCCCCAGGCAGGGGGTGAGCAGTTCTTC
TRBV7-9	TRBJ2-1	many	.	CASSDWERMTNNEQFF	TGTGCCAGCAGCGACTGGGAGCGAATGACTAACAATGAGCAGTTCTTC
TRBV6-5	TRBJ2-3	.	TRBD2	CASSSAGLAGTDTQYF	TGTGCCAGCAGTTCTGCGGGACTAGCGGGCACAGATACGCAGTATTTT
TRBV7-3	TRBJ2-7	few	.	CASSLKIGDYSYEQYF	TGTGCCAGCAGCTTAAAAATCGGCGACTACTCCTACGAGCAGTACTTC
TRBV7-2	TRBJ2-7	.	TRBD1	CASSLTGQASYEQYF	TGTGCCAGCAGCCTTACCGGACAGGCCTCCTACGAGCAGTACTTC
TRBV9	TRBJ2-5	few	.	CASSAGLIWETQYF	TGTGCCAGCAGCGCGGGACTTATTTGGGAGACCCAGTACTTC
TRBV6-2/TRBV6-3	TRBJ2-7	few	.	CASTLGETYEQYF	TGTGCCAGCACCCTAGGAGAGACCTACGAGCAGTACTTC
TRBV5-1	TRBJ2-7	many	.	CASSLAVGGRHEQYF	TGCGCCAGCAGCTTGGCCGTCGGGGGCCGGCACGAGCAGTACTTC
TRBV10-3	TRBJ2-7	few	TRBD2	CANSGAGEEQYF	TGTGCCAATAGCGGAGCGGGAGAGGAGCAGTACTTC
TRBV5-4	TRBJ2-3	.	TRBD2	CASSSVAGGGGTDTQYF	TGTGCCAGCAGCTCAGTAGCGGGAGGAGGTGGCACAGATACGCAGTATTTT
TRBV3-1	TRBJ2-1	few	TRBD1	CASSPGGAGLDEQFF	TGTGCCAGCAGTCCAGGGGGCGCGGGGCTCGATGAGCAGTTCTTC
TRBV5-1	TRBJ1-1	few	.	CASSLEAGPEAFF	TGCGCCAGCAGCTTGGAAGCGGGGCCTGAAGCTTTCTTT
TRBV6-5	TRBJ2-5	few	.	CASSYRRVTETQYF	TGTGCCAGCAGTTACCGAAGGGTCACGGAGACCCAGTACTTC
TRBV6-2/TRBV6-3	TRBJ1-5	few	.	CASNYKGQPQHF	TGTGCCAGCAACTACAAGGGTCAGCCCCAGCATTTT
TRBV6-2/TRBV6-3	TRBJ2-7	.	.	CASRTSRKCYF	TGTGCCAGTAGGACAAGTCGCAAGTGTTACTTC
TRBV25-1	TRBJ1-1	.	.	CASRAQGMNTEAFF	TGTGCCAGCAGGGCCCAAGGGATGAACACTGAAGCTTTCTTT
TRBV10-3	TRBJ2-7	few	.	CAISAGQGNEQYF	TGTGCCATCAGTGCGGGGCAGGGGAACGAGCAGTACTTC
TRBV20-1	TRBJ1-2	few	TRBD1	CSARVGDRGNAGYTF	TGCAGTGCTAGAGTAGGTGACAGGGGTAATGCTGGCTACACCTTC
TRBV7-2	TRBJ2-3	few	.	CASSHAGHSQPTDTQYF	TGTGCCAGCAGCCACGCGGGTCACAGCCAACCCACAGATACGCAGTATTTT
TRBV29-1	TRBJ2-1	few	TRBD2	CSGLAGGRNEQFF	TGCAGCGGTCTAGCGGGAGGCCGCAATGAGCAGTTCTTC
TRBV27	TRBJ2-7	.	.	CASSRMGYEQYF	TGTGCCAGCAGCCGCATGGGCTACGAGCAGTACTTC
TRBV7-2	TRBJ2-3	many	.	CASSQNTDTQYF	TGTGCCAGCAGCCAGAACACAGATACGCAGTATTTT